These 25 T cell receptor beta chains were all obtained from the same sample, sequenced in a study of blood T cell repertoires in COVID-19. This table comes from immunoSEQ multiplex PCR, and its TCRdb copy is limited to in-frame clones, with some not included. The sample includes approximately 470,000 clones, approximately 85% of them seen just once. Sequences were obtained from peripheral blood. These receptors all come from a human donor in a cohort sampled during active COVID-19.

The rearrangement uses TRBV7-3 and TRBJ1-3, with D uncertain. CDR1 SGHTA and CDR2 FQGTGA come from the germline V gene. The CDR3 is 16 amino acids. The V end was cut by 1 base, the J end by 2 bases, with 12 bases between. The CDR3 reads CASSLNPELAGNTIYF. In nucleotides, the CDR3 is TGTGCCAGCAGCTTAAATCCGGAGCTAGCTGGAAACACCATATATTTT.

The chain couples TRBV15 to TRBJ2-3; tentatively, D is TRBD2 (6 bases). Between the trimmed V and J ends, which lost 0 bases and 2 bases, there was a span of 9 bases. CDR1 is LNHNV, CDR2 YYDKDF, per germline (reference sequence). The CDR3 length is 15 residues. The CDR3 DNA is TGTGCCACCAGCAGAGATCCGGGGGTCACAGATACGCAGTATTTT. This sequence encodes CATSRDPGVTDTQYF.

This clone was picked up a small number of times. The V call is TRBV27, the J call TRBJ1-1, with D uncertain. Trimming stripped 4 bases from V and 0 bases from J, with 18 bases between. This CDR3 spans 17 amino acids. The germline gives CDR1 MNHEY, CDR2 SMNVEV (reference sequence). The CDR3 spells CASSSLKQTNMNTEAFF. In DNA form, the CDR3 reads TGTGCCAGCAGTTCCCTGAAACAGACAAACATGAACACTGAAGCTTTCTTT.

In nucleotides, the CDR3 is TGTGCCAGTACCCCGACAGGGGGCTCCTACAATGAGCAGTTCTTC. Amino acid sequence: CASTPTGGSYNEQFF. This chain connects TRBV19 to TRBJ2-1, with 9 bases identical to TRBD1. Germline V CDR1 and CDR2: LNHDA, SQIVND (reference sequence). V gave up 7 bases and J gave up 0 bases; unmatched junction bases: 4. The length of the CDR3 is 15 residues.

The rearrangement joins TRBV29-1 to TRBJ2-7; D uncertain. The CDR3 spans 12 residues. Germline V lookup: CDR1 SQVTM, CDR2 ANQGSEA. V gave up 3 bases and J gave up 1 base, with 7 bases separating them. The CDR3 DNA reads as TGCAGCGTTGAGACATGGTCCTACGAGCAGTACTTC. The encoded protein is CSVETWSYEQYF.

The genes are TRBV5-4 and TRBJ2-1; 9 positions match TRBD2. There are 15 residues in the CDR3. J gave up 8 bases and V 0 bases, and 6 bases lay outside the gene matches. Germline V gene sequence: CDR1 SGHNT, CDR2 YYREEE (reference sequence). CDR3 in amino acids: CASSLASGGTDEQFF. In DNA, the CDR3 is TGTGCCAGCAGCTTGGCCAGCGGGGGGACGGATGAGCAGTTCTTC.

The chain combines TRBV11-2 with TRBJ2-7; D gene unclear. The V end lost 4 bases, the J end lost 1 base, and 2 bases lay between the germline ends. The V gene's germline CDR1 is SGHAT and CDR2 FQNNGV. The CDR3 contains 11 residues. This CDR3 is CASSSSYEQYF. The CDR3, as DNA: TGTGCCAGCAGCTCATCCTACGAGCAGTACTTC.

The chain is built from TRBV7-3 and TRBJ2-3, with 7 bases aligning to TRBD2. V trimming: 1 base; J trimming: 3 bases; junction bases outside the gene matches: 7. Germline lookup yields CDR1 SGHTA and CDR2 FQGTGA. This CDR3 is 16 amino acids long. The CDR3 DNA is TGTGCCAGCAGCTTAATAGGCGGGAGTGGTACAGATACGCAGTATTTT. Protein product: CASSLIGGSGTDTQYF.

This clone was counted at least ten times. The chain employs TRBV4-1 and TRBJ2-5; tentatively, D is TRBD1 (5 bases). This CDR3 comprises 16 residues. Germline V gene lookup returns CDR1 MGHRA and CDR2 YSYEKL. V was clipped by 1 base and J by 0 bases, with 12 bases between them. CDR3: CASSQGQGSNQETQYF. The CDR3 DNA reads TGCGCCAGCAGCCAAGGGCAGGGTTCTAACCAAGAGACCCAGTACTTC.

The rearrangement joins TRBV28 to TRBJ2-7; 10 positions match TRBD1. V lost 8 bases, J lost 0 bases, and 7 bases stayed unmatched. CDR3 length: 15 residues. CDR1 is MDHEN, CDR2 SYDVKM, per germline. CDR3 region: CASLPGQGLSYEQYF. The CDR3 coding sequence is TGTGCCAGCTTACCGGGACAGGGGCTCTCCTACGAGCAGTACTTC.

This chain links TRBV5-3 with TRBJ2-7, with a possible D match to TRBD1 (6 bases). TRBV5-3 is sorted into the ORF group, with uncertain function. This CDR3 contains 15 residues. The V and J ends lost 3 bases and 3 bases respectively, with 16 bases between them. CDR3 amino acids: CARSSARDISYEQYF. DNA for the CDR3: TGTGCCAGAAGCTCGGCCCGGGACATCAGCTACGAGCAGTACTTC.

The V call is TRBV5-1, the J call TRBJ2-3, with 11 bases fitting TRBD2. The CDR3 has 15 amino acids. The germline CDR1 and CDR2 sequences are SGHRS and YFSETQ. V lost 4 bases to trimming and J lost 4 bases; unmatched junction nucleotides: 5. The chain's CDR3 is CASSRTSGSADTQYF. In nucleotides, the CDR3 is TGCGCCAGCAGCCGAACTAGCGGGAGTGCAGATACGCAGTATTTT. Full variable domain (missing parts from reference TRBV5-1 and TRBJ2-3): KAGVTQTPRYLIKTRGQQVTLSCSPISGHRSVSWYQQTPGQGLQFLFEYFSETQRNKGNFPGRFSGRQFSNSRSEMNVSTLELGDSALYLCASSRTSGSADTQYFGPGTRLTVL.

The CDR3 DNA is TGTGCCAGCAACCCCTGGCTAGCGGGACAGAGGGCTCGCTCCTACAATGAGCAGTTCTTC. It yields the protein CASNPWLAGQRARSYNEQFF. The J gene is TRBJ2-1, the V gene TRBV28; 9 bases align to TRBD2. Per the germline V gene, CDR1 is MDHEN and CDR2 is SYDVKM. CDR3 size: 20 residues. V was clipped by 7 bases and J by 0 bases; unmatched bases: 19.

The rearrangement joins TRBV7-2 to TRBJ1-5; the D is unclear. Trimming left V 5 bases short and J 2 bases short, with 13 bases between. CDR1 and CDR2 (germline): SGHTA, FQGNSA. CDR3 length: 15 amino acids. The CDR3 nucleotides read TGTGCCAGCAGCAGTCCCGGAAGCGGCAATCAGCCCCAGCATTTT. It specifies CASSSPGSGNQPQHF.

The V call is TRBV18, the J call TRBJ1-3; maybe TRBD1 (6 bases). The length of the CDR3 is 16 residues. Germline V gives CDR1 KGHSH, CDR2 LQKENI. The V and J ends lost 5 bases and 0 bases respectively, with 14 bases between them. The CDR3 loop is CASSSSGQPSGNTIYF. In DNA form, the CDR3 reads TGTGCCAGCTCATCATCTGGACAGCCCTCTGGAAACACCATATATTTT.

This rearrangement joins TRBV6-5 to TRBJ1-5; D uncertain. Trimming took 2 bases from V and 7 from J, leaving 9 bases between them. Germline-derived CDR1 and CDR2 are MNHEY and SVGAGI. CDR3 length: 13 amino acids. CDR3 sequence: CASSYADRQPQHF. CDR3 nucleotide sequence: TGTGCCAGCAGTTACGCGGATAGACAGCCCCAGCATTTT.

The chain has TRBV27 and TRBJ1-2, with 8 bases matching TRBD1. CDR1 and CDR2 from the germline V gene are MNHEY and SMNVEV (reference sequence). The CDR3 runs to 15 residues. V lost 5 bases to trimming and J lost 5 bases; unmatched junction nucleotides: 10. This chain's CDR3 is CASSRLQGVGYGYTF. The CDR3 coding sequence is TGTGCCAGCAGTCGATTACAGGGGGTAGGGTATGGCTACACCTTC.

This sequence joins TRBV11-2 and TRBJ2-1; 9 nucleotides agree with TRBD2. The germline V gene has CDR1 SGHAT and CDR2 FQNNGV. This CDR3 region has 17 residues. After removal of 0 bases from V and 8 bases from J, the junction contained 11 bases not matched to a gene. The CDR3 is CASSLDYRAGGQDEQFF. In DNA form, the CDR3 reads TGTGCCAGCAGCTTAGATTACCGGGCGGGAGGGCAGGATGAGCAGTTCTTC.

The V call is TRBV5-1, the J call TRBJ2-3; tentatively, D is TRBD1 (5 bases). The CDR3 has 14 residues. V was trimmed by 3 bases and J by 4 bases, leaving 12 bases between them. Per the germline V gene, CDR1 is SGHRS and CDR2 is YFSETQ. The CDR3 bases are TGCGCCAGCAGCTCATCAGGGTCCCCAGATACGCAGTATTTT. Translated, it gives CASSSSGSPDTQYF. Supplemented by reference TRBV5-1 and TRBJ2-3, the full variable domain reads KAGVTQTPRYLIKTRGQQVTLSCSPISGHRSVSWYQQTPGQGLQFLFEYFSETQRNKGNFPGRFSGRQFSNSRSEMNVSTLELGDSALYLCASSSSGSPDTQYFGPGTRLTVL.

The chain recombines TRBV5-6 with TRBJ2-7, with 7 bases lining up with TRBD2. The germline gives CDR1 SGHDT, CDR2 YYEEEE. After removal of 0 bases from V and 5 bases from J, the junction contained 5 bases not matched to a gene. The CDR3 length is 14 residues. The CDR3 nucleotides read TGTGCCAGCAGCTTGGGACTAGCAGTAAACGAGCAGTACTTC. This gives the protein CASSLGLAVNEQYF.

The rearrangement uses TRBV5-4 and TRBJ2-5; a weak D match, TRBD2 (6 bases). The germline V gene encodes CDR1 SGHNT and CDR2 YYREEE (reference sequence). V gave up 1 base and J gave up 5 bases, with 12 bases separating them. The CDR3 totals 14 residues. The DNA for the CDR3 is TGTGCCAGCAGCTTGAATGGAGGGTCGGAGACCCAGTACTTC. Residues: CASSLNGGSETQYF. Drawing the rest from reference TRBV5-4 and TRBJ2-5, the complete variable domain is ETGVTQSPTHLIKTRGQQVTLRCSSQSGHNTVSWYQQALGQGPQFIFQYYREEENGRGNFPPRFSGLQFPNYSSELNVNALELDDSALYLCASSLNGGSETQYFGPGTRLLVL.

The V and J genes are TRBV13 and TRBJ2-2, with no clear D. Germline V lookup: CDR1 PRHDT, CDR2 FYEKMQ (reference sequence). Trimming pared 6 bases from V and 6 bases from J, leaving 11 bases between. This CDR3 comprises 13 residues. The CDR3 loop is CASSRSRSGELFF. CDR3 DNA sequence: TGTGCCAGCAGTAGGAGTCGCTCCGGGGAGCTGTTTTTT.

This chain joins TRBV19 and TRBJ1-6, with D possibly TRBD1 on 6 matching bases. The CDR3 has 15 residues. The ends were cut back, 5 bases at V and 3 bases at J, with 11 bases in the middle. The germline CDR1 and CDR2 sequences are LNHDA and SQIVND (reference sequence). CDR3 loop: CASSADSVYNSPLHF. The DNA for the CDR3 is TGTGCCAGTAGTGCGGACAGTGTCTATAATTCACCCCTCCACTTT. The complete variable domain, with remaining parts taken from reference TRBV19 and TRBJ1-6, reads DGGITQSPKYLFRKEGQNVTLSCEQNLNHDAMYWYRQDPGQGLRLIYYSQIVNDFQKGDIAEGYSVSREKKESFPLTVTSAQKNPTAFYLCASSADSVYNSPLHFGNGTRLTVT.

The V call is TRBV4-2, the J call TRBJ1-6; D is ambiguous. Trimming stripped 3 bases from V and 12 bases from J, with 15 bases between. Germline-derived CDR1 and CDR2 are LGHNA and YNFKEQ. This CDR3 spans 14 amino acids. CDR3 nucleotide sequence: TGTGCCAGCAGCCAGGCCGATCACCAAAGACCCCTCCACTTT. Protein sequence: CASSQADHQRPLHF.

The V call is TRBV12-5, the J call TRBJ1-1; weak D call: TRBD1 (5 bases). Germline-derived CDR1 and CDR2 are LGHNT and FRNRAP. Trimming shortened V by 0 bases and J by 3 bases, and 11 bases separated the two germline ends. This CDR3 region has 15 residues. Here the CDR3 DNA reads TGTGCTAGTGGTTTGGTACATGGGGGGGACACTGAAGCTTTCTTT. It specifies CASGLVHGGDTEAFF.